This TCR beta chain was identified during a study of shared clonotypes between healthy human individuals. Trimming took off 2 bases at V and 4 bases at J, with 9 bases between the two ends. CDR1 MGHRA and CDR2 YSYEKL come from the germline V gene. The CDR3 is made up of 14 amino acids. In its sample, this clone was seen many times. The data were produced by immunoSEQ multiplex PCR, yet TCRdb's version contains in-frame clones alone and is incomplete. The top ten hold about an eighth of the sample, which has 400,000 to 500,000 clones, 76% seen once. Sample: PBMCs. The chain is built from TRBV4-1 and TRBJ2-1, with D tentatively TRBD1 (6 bases). This clonotype was obtained from a woman in her thirties or forties in good health. Some clones in this sample may be carry-over from other donors' samples. The DNA for the CDR3 is TGCGCCAGCAGCCAATTAGGGGGTTACAATGAGCAGTTCTTC. As protein: CASSQLGGYNEQFF.